The 18 T cell receptor beta chains in this list originate from one sample, sequenced in a study of shared clonotypes between healthy human individuals (TCRdb year 2020). The protocol used for the library was the immunoSEQ multiplex PCR assay. TCRdb limited this immuneACCESS table to in-frame rearrangements with V and J called. A share of clones is missing; checked studies link under half to unresolved V genes, and the rest is unexplained. The sample yields 2 million to 2.5 million clones; around 95% were counted once. Clones ranked in the top ten supply 0.1% to 0.15% of the sample. The sequencing input was naive CD4+ T cells sorted from blood. The cell subset or site label, as the study defines it: CD45RA+ positively selected. The receptors come from a young man in good health.

The gene calls are TRBV6-5 and TRBJ2-7; no clear D. V shed 7 bases and J shed 0 bases, with 10 bases lying between them. The CDR3 runs to 13 residues. Germline V gene sequence: CDR1 MNHEY, CDR2 SVGAGI. This chain's CDR3 is CASNPASSYEQYF. For the CDR3, the DNA is TGTGCCAGCAACCCGGCTAGCTCCTACGAGCAGTACTTC.

About this clone itself: The same CDR3 also results from other DNA sequences found in this sample. This chain uses TRBV11-2 with TRBJ1-2; D possibly corresponds to TRBD1 (6 bases). Per germline, CDR1 SGHAT and CDR2 FQNNGV. V shed 5 bases and J shed 2 bases, with 9 bases lying between them. There are 13 residues in the CDR3. The CDR3 reads CASSLGQNYGYTF. Here the CDR3 DNA reads TGTGCCAGCAGCCTCGGACAGAACTATGGCTACACCTTC. The variable domain in full, completed from reference TRBV11-2 and TRBJ1-2, reads EAGVAQSPRYKIIEKRQSVAFWCNPISGHATLYWYQQILGQGPKLLIQFQNNGVVDDSQLPKDRFSAERLKGVDSTLKIQPAKLEDSAVYLCASSLGQNYGYTFGSGTRLTVV.

CDR3 coding DNA: TGCGCCAGCAGCCCGGAACAGGGAGGGAAAGATACGCAGTATTTT. The encoded protein is CASSPEQGGKDTQYF. The chain employs TRBV5-1 and TRBJ2-3; a possible D gene is TRBD2 (7 bases). The CDR3 length is 15 residues. V was clipped by 4 bases and J by 5 bases, with 17 bases between them. CDR1 and CDR2 (germline): SGHRS, YFSETQ.

The V and J genes are TRBV5-1 and TRBJ1-1; no clear D. The CDR3 contains 14 residues. Germline-derived CDR1 and CDR2 are SGHRS and YFSETQ. V shed 4 bases and J shed 3 bases, with 13 bases lying between them. Here the CDR3 reads CASSRDGMYTEAFF. DNA of the CDR3: TGCGCCAGCAGCCGTGATGGGATGTACACTGAAGCTTTCTTT.

This clone was recorded once. This chain uses TRBV2 with TRBJ1-2, with D tentatively TRBD1 (5 bases). V was clipped by 0 bases and J by 2 bases, with 10 bases between them. Germline lookup yields CDR1 SNHLY and CDR2 FYNNEI. The CDR3 sequence is 15 residues long. In DNA form, the CDR3 reads TGTGCCAGCAGTGAAGCGCGCGGGGCGAACTATGGCTACACCTTC. Translation: CASSEARGANYGYTF.

V and J are TRBV27 and TRBJ1-3; D not certain. The CDR3 has 14 amino acids. The V end lost 2 bases, the J end lost 3 bases, and 8 bases lay between the germline ends. Per the germline V gene, CDR1 is MNHEY and CDR2 is SMNVEV (reference sequence). The CDR3 loop is CASSLAGIGNTIYF. The CDR3 region has the DNA TGTGCCAGCAGTTTAGCTGGGATTGGAAACACCATATATTTT.

This rearrangement joins TRBV5-4 to TRBJ2-7; TRBD1 might be the D (5 bases). CDR1 and CDR2 from the germline V gene are SGHNT and YYREEE (reference sequence). There are 13 residues in the CDR3. Trimming left V 2 bases short and J 6 bases short, with 12 bases between. CDR3 protein: CASSFGRQGEQYF. The CDR3 DNA reads as TGTGCCAGCAGCTTTGGCAGGCAGGGCGAGCAGTACTTC.

The V gene is TRBV2, the J gene TRBJ2-2; D is undetermined. V dropped 5 bases and J dropped 6 bases, with 4 bases sitting between them. In germline, CDR1 is SNHLY, CDR2 FYNNEI. This CDR3 is 11 amino acids long. This CDR3 is CASSYAGELFF. CDR3 bases: TGTGCCAGCAGTTATGCCGGGGAGCTGTTTTTT.

The V gene is TRBV27, the J gene TRBJ1-2, with D tentatively TRBD1 (5 bases). The CDR3 spans 16 residues. The V end lost 3 bases, the J end lost 1 base, and 15 bases lay between the germline ends. From germline, CDR1 is MNHEY and CDR2 SMNVEV (reference sequence). CDR3 residues: CASSFRQPANNYGYTF. For the CDR3, the DNA is TGTGCCAGCAGTTTTAGACAGCCAGCCAATAACTATGGCTACACCTTC.

The V gene is TRBV5-6, the J gene TRBJ1-1, with 7 bases aligning to TRBD1. CDR1 is SGHDT and CDR2 is YYEEEE in the germline V gene. V was pared by 4 bases and J by 3 bases, with 12 bases of the junction left unmatched. The CDR3 is 16 amino acids. The CDR3 spells CASSPGTGAWDTEAFF. CDR3 DNA sequence: TGTGCCAGCAGCCCGGGTACAGGGGCCTGGGACACTGAAGCTTTCTTT.

The rearrangement links TRBV7-9 to TRBJ1-1; no reliable D call. CDR1 is SEHNR and CDR2 is FQNEAQ in the germline V gene (reference sequence). The CDR3 has 14 residues. V shed 1 base and J shed 6 bases, with 12 bases lying between them. The CDR3 DNA is TGTGCCAGCAGCTTAGAGGGTCGGGAATCTGAAGCTTTCTTT. Its protein product is CASSLEGRESEAFF.

The chain employs TRBV6-1 and TRBJ1-1; D perhaps matches TRBD1 (6 bases). This CDR3 comprises 15 residues. Trimming cost V 4 bases and J 3 bases, with 15 bases left between them. Germline lookup yields CDR1 MNHNS and CDR2 SASEGT. CDR3 amino acids: CASSVGGSRYTEAFF. The CDR3 region has the DNA TGTGCCAGCAGTGTAGGGGGGTCAAGATACACTGAAGCTTTCTTT.

V usage is TRBV6-5 and J usage is TRBJ2-6; 8 nucleotides align to TRBD1. CDR3 size: 16 residues. Trimming at V came to 3 bases and at J to 1 base, leaving 2 bases not matched to a gene. Germline V gene lookup returns CDR1 MNHEY and CDR2 SVGAGI. The CDR3 sequence is CASSYGQGSGANVLTF. The CDR3 DNA sequence: TGTGCCAGCAGTTATGGACAGGGATCTGGGGCCAACGTCCTGACTTTC.

Here the CDR3 reads CASSLDSMWTGELFF. In nucleotides, the CDR3 is TGTGCCAGCAGCTTAGACAGTATGTGGACCGGGGAGCTGTTTTTT. The chain combines TRBV7-6 with TRBJ2-2; D is ambiguous. V was cut by 1 base and J by 5 bases, with 11 bases left in between. Germline V gene lookup returns CDR1 SGHVS and CDR2 FNYEAQ. The CDR3 loop spans 15 amino acids.

This clone occurred once. The rearrangement uses TRBV5-1 and TRBJ2-3, with unresolved D. The CDR3 has 17 amino acids. Trimming removed 4 bases from V and 4 bases from J, with 22 bases in between. Germline values: CDR1 SGHRS, CDR2 YFSETQ. This CDR3 reads CASSLGSPSTRADTQYF. DNA for the CDR3: TGCGCCAGCAGCCTAGGAAGCCCCTCCACCCGCGCAGATACGCAGTATTTT.

The chain joins TRBV18 to TRBJ2-7; TRBD1 matches 9 bases. V gave up 5 bases and J gave up 3 bases; unmatched junction bases: 8. This CDR3 has 15 amino acids. Germline assignment: CDR1 KGHSH and CDR2 LQKENI. The CDR3 bases are TGTGCCAGCTCAACCGGGCCGGGACAGGGCTACGAGCAGTACTTC. It translates to CASSTGPGQGYEQYF.

The chain has TRBV6-4 and TRBJ2-5; D ambiguous. CDR1 is MRHNA, CDR2 SNTAGT, per germline. CDR3 length: 12 amino acids. V was trimmed by 1 base and J by 12 bases, leaving 12 bases between them. CDR3 sequence reads: CASSDWNPPKYF. CDR3 DNA sequence: TGTGCCAGCAGTGACTGGAACCCCCCCAAGTACTTC.

This clone was counted a few times. Other nucleotide sequences from this sample produce the same CDR3. V gene TRBV5-1 combines with J gene TRBJ2-3, with no clear D. Per the germline V gene, CDR1 is SGHRS and CDR2 is YFSETQ. V lost 2 bases and J 5 bases, leaving 3 bases between the germline ends. The CDR3 is 11 amino acids. DNA for the CDR3: TGCGCCAGCAGCTTAGTAGATACGCAGTATTTT. Translated, it gives CASSLVDTQYF.